Below, one T cell receptor beta chain is given with its context. Its target is unknown. The CDR3 runs 15 residues. CDR1 and CDR2 from the germline V gene are SGHTA and FQGNSA. V gave up 2 bases and J gave up 5 bases, with 12 bases separating them. TCRdb fed the 5' RACE reads into MiXCR, producing one record per CDR3 protein. This sample has about 5,700 distinct CDR3 sequences, with 30% to 40% found just once. Study-wide findings and caveats: Tumor Treg TCRs overlapped most with tumor naive CD4+ cells.

Material for sequencing was naive CD4+ T cells sorted from a lymph node. Subset specified: naive CD4+ T cells, CD4+CD45RA+CD25-. The TCR was taken from a female donor with breast cancer. The chain employs TRBV7-2 and TRBJ1-4; no clear D. The CDR3 DNA sequence: TGTGCCAGCAGCTTATTACCTGCCTCCAATGAAAAACTGTTTTTT. It specifies CASSLLPASNEKLFF.